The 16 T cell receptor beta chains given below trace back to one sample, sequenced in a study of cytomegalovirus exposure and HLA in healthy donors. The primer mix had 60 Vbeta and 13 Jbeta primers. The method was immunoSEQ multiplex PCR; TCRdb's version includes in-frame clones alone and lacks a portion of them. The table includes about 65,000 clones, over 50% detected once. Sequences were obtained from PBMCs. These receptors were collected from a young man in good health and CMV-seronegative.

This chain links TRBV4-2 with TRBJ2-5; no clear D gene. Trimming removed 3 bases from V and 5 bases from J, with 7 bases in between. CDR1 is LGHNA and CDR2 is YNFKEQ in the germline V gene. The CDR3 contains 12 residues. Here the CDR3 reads CASSHDTETQYF. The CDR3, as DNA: TGTGCCAGCAGCCATGACACGGAGACCCAGTACTTC.

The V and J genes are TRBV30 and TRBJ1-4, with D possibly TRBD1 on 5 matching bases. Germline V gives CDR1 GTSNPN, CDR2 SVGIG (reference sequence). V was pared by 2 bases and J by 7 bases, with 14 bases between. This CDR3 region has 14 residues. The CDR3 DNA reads TGTGCCTGGAGTCGAGACAGTCTCGGTGAAAAACTGTTTTTT. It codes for CAWSRDSLGEKLFF.

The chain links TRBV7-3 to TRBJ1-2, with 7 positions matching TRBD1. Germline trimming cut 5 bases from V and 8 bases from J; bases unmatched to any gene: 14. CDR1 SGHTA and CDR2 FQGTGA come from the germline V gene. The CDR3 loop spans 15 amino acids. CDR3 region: CASSRVPGTVGGYTF. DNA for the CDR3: TGTGCCAGCAGCCGAGTACCCGGGACAGTAGGAGGCTACACCTTC.

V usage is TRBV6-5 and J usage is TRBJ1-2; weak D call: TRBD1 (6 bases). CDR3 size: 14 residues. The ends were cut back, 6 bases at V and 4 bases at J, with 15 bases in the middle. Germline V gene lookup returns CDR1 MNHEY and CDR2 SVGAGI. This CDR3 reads CASSPKLDSYGYTF. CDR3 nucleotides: TGTGCCAGCAGCCCAAAGTTGGACAGCTATGGCTACACCTTC.

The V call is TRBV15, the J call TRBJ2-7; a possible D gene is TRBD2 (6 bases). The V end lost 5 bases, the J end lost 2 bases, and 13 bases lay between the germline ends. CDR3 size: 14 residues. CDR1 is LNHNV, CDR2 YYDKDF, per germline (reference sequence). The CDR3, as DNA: TGTGCCACCAGCGACGGGACTGGTACCTACGAGCAGTACTTC. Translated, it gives CATSDGTGTYEQYF.

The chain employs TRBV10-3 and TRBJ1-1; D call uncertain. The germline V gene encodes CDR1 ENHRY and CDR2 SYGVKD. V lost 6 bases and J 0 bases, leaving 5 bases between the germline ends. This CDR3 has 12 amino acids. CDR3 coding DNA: TGTGCCATCAGGGCACTGAACACTGAAGCTTTCTTT. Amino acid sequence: CAIRALNTEAFF.

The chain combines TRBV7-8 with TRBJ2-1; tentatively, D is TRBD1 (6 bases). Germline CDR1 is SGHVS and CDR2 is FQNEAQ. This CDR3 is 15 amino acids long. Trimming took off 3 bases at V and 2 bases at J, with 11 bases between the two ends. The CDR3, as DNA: TGTGCCAGCAGCTTTGACAGGTCCGCCTACAATGAGCAGTTCTTC. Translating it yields CASSFDRSAYNEQFF.

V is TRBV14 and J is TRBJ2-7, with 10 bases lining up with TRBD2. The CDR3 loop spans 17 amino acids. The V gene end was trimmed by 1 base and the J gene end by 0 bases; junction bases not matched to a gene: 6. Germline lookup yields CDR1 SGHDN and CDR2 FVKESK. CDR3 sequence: CASSQGLAGGYSYEQYF. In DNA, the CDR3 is TGTGCCAGCAGCCAAGGTTTAGCGGGGGGTTACTCCTACGAGCAGTACTTC.

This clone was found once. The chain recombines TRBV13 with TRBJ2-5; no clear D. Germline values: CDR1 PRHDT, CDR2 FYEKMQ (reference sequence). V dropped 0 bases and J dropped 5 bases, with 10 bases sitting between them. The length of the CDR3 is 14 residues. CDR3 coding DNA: TGTGCCAGCAGCTTAGGCCGCGACATTGAGACCCAGTACTTC. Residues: CASSLGRDIETQYF. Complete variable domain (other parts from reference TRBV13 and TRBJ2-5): AAGVIQSPRHLIKEKRETATLKCYPIPRHDTVYWYQQGPGQDPQFLISFYEKMQSDKGSIPDRFSAQQFSDYHSELNMSSLELGDSALYFCASSLGRDIETQYFGPGTRLLVL.

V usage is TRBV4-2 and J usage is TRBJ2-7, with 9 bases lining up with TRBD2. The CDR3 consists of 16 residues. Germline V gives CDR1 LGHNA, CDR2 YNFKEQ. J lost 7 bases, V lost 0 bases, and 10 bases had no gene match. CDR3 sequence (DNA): TGTGCCAGCAGCCAAGAAAAGGCGGGGGGGCAGGGGGAGCAGTACTTC. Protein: CASSQEKAGGQGEQYF.

CDR3 in amino acids: CASSVDAETYGYTF. The CDR3 DNA is TGTGCCAGCAGCGTAGATGCAGAAACCTATGGCTACACCTTC. The J gene is TRBJ1-2, the V gene TRBV9; D not resolved. This CDR3 region has 14 residues. CDR1 SGDLS and CDR2 YYNGEE come from the germline V gene. The ends were cut back, 0 bases at V and 4 bases at J, with 10 bases in the middle.

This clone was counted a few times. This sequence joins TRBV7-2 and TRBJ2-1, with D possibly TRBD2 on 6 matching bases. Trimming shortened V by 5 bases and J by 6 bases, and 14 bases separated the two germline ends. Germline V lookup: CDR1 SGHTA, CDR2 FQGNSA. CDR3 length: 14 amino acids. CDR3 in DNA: TGTGCCAGCAGCCCGCTGCGGGGATCCAATGAGCAGTTCTTC. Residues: CASSPLRGSNEQFF.

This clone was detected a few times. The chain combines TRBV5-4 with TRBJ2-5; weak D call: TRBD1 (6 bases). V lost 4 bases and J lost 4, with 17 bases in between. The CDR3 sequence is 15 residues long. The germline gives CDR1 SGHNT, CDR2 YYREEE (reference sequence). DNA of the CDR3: TGTGCCAGCAGCCAGCTAGACAGGCCAACAGAGACCCAGTACTTC. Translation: CASSQLDRPTETQYF.

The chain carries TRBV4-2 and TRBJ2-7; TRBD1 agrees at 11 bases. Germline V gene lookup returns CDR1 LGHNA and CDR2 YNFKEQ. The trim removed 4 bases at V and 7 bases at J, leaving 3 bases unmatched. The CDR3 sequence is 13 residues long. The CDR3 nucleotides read TGTGCCAGCAGCCTTGGGACAGGGGGAGAGCAGTACTTC. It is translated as CASSLGTGGEQYF.

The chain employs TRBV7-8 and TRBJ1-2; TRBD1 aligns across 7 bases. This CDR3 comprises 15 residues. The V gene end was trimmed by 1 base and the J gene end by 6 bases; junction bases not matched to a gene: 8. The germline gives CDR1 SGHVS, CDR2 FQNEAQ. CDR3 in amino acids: CASSLDGLQGNGYTF. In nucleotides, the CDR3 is TGTGCCAGCAGCTTAGATGGGTTACAGGGGAATGGCTACACCTTC.

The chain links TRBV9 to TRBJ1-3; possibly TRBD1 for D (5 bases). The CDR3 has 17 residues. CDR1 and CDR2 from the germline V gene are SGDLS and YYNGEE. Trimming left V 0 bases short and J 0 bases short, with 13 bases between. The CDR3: CASSVASAGHSGNTIYF. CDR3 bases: TGTGCCAGCAGCGTAGCTTCGGCAGGGCACTCTGGAAACACCATATATTTT.